The sequence of this T cell receptor (beta chain) was determined in a study of OX40 agonist ivuxolimab in advanced cancers. Looked up from germline, CDR1 is SEHNR and CDR2 is FQNEAQ (reference sequence). This CDR3 has 14 residues. V lost 3 bases and J lost 8, with 13 bases in between. The assay was immunoSEQ multiplex PCR, and TCRdb's table has in-frame clones only and misses some. The sample yields 87,000 or so clones, over 75% seen once. This clone was seen once. This receptor was obtained from an adult with an advanced solid tumor such as melanoma, head and neck, liver or kidney cancer. The input for sequencing was CD4+ or CD8+ T cells sorted from blood, taken in a trial of the OX40 agonist ivuxolimab. V gene TRBV7-9 combines with J gene TRBJ1-4; no definite D call. CDR3: CASSLGGEGEKLFF. DNA for the CDR3: TGTGCCAGCAGCTTGGGCGGAGAAGGCGAAAAACTGTTTTTT.